This T cell receptor beta chain was identified during a study of T-cell memory formation after mild COVID-19. This clonotype appeared a few times. Trimming took off 2 bases at V and 2 bases at J, with 9 bases between the two ends. Germline-derived CDR1 and CDR2 are LGHNA and YNFKEQ. The CDR3 contains 14 residues. TCRdb recomputed calls from the 5' RACE reads with MiXCR, one row per CDR3 protein. This table has about 320,000 distinct CDR3 sequences, over 11% appearing once. The chain is built from TRBV4-2 and TRBJ2-5; D tentatively fits TRBD1 or TRBD2 (6 bases each). The sequenced sample consisted of PBMCs or a T cell subset sorted from them (not recorded which). The receptor comes from a man younger than 35 who had mild COVID-19 (a few samples of this study predate the infection). Cell type and time point are not known. This chain's CDR3 is CASSQRGAQETQYF. Written as DNA, the CDR3 is TGTGCCAGCAGCCAAAGGGGGGCGCAAGAGACCCAGTACTTC.